This TCR beta chain comes out of a study of cytomegalovirus exposure and HLA in healthy donors. Study context: HLA-typed donors were the source of approximately 85 million unique TCRs, which an early data release held.

CDR1 is SGHNT, CDR2 YYREEE, per germline (reference sequence). The CDR3 consists of 17 residues. Details on this clone: Germline is not matched at one junction end, which may reflect a read error.

With 60 Vbeta and 13 Jbeta primers, the PCR was carried out. Using immunoSEQ multiplex PCR, the repertoire was profiled, and TCRdb retains in-frame clones only, with some absent. The table has roughly 120,000 clones, about 80% seen once. The chain employs TRBV5-4 and TRBJ2-2; 7 nucleotides agree with TRBD2. The clonotype comes from a woman aged 45-59 years in good health and CMV-seropositive. The sample consisted of PBMCs. For the CDR3, the DNA is TGTGCCAGCAGCCGACAGCAGGGACTACCAAACACCGGGGGGCTGTTTTTT. Translating it yields CASSRQQGLPNTGGLFF.